These T cell receptor beta chains were read from a single sample in a study of blood T cell repertoires in COVID-19. The method was immunoSEQ multiplex PCR; TCRdb's version includes in-frame clones alone and lacks a portion of them. The sample consists of about 100,000 clones, more than 75% of them appearing once. Sequencing used peripheral blood. The receptors were sampled from a human donor in a cohort sampled during active COVID-19. Each CDR3 is given with its conserved first and last residue. The order of the fields is clone size, CDR3 length, J gene, D gene, V gene, CDR3 protein, CDR3 DNA. A D gene is named only where the DNA matches it firmly. Size values are once, few and many counts, or a class for expanded clones, and some rows have none.

NA 14 TRBJ2-5 NA TRBV3-1/TRBV3-2 CASSQATPPETQYF TGTGCCAGCAGCCAAGCAACACCCCCAGAGACCCAGTACTTC
NA 15 TRBJ2-7 NA TRBV19 CASSIGRGQTYEQYF TGTGCCAGTAGTATCGGCAGGGGCCAAACCTACGAGCAGTACTTC
NA 16 TRBJ2-5 TRBD1 TRBV28 CASSLIGTGEEGTQYF TGTGCCAGCAGTTTGATCGGGACAGGGGAAGAAGGCACCCAGTACTTC
NA 15 TRBJ2-3 TRBD2 TRBV9 CASSVSAGGPVTQYF TGTGCCAGCAGCGTGTCAGCGGGAGGGCCCGTTACGCAGTATTTT
NA 14 TRBJ1-2 NA TRBV23-1 CASNAWWGNYGYTF TGCGCCAGCAACGCATGGTGGGGCAACTATGGCTACACCTTC
once 15 TRBJ1-2 NA TRBV18 CASSPREGPDYGYTF TGTGCCAGCTCACCACGGGAGGGACCAGACTATGGCTACACCTTC
NA 18 TRBJ2-2 TRBD2 TRBV7-2 CASSLTTSGRGGTGELFF TGTGCCAGCAGCCTGACGACTAGCGGGAGGGGAGGCACCGGGGAGCTGTTTTTT
few 14 TRBJ2-3 NA TRBV5-4 CASRVSRDGDTQYF TGTGCCAGCAGGGTGTCCAGGGATGGGGATACGCAGTATTTT
medium-sized 9 TRBJ1-1 NA TRBV20-1 CSARGLQVF TGCAGTGCTAGGGGACTTCAGGTGTTT
NA 14 TRBJ2-1 TRBD1 TRBV14 CASSQLGQANEQFF TGTGCCAGCAGCCAACTAGGACAGGCCAATGAGCAGTTCTTC
few 14 TRBJ2-5 NA TRBV7-9 CASSLGSGGETQYF TGTGCCAGCAGCTTAGGTAGCGGAGGGGAGACCCAGTACTTC
NA 19 TRBJ2-5 TRBD2 TRBV18 CASSLRLAGVAGMVETQYF TGTGCCAGCTCACTGCGACTAGCGGGAGTGGCAGGAATGGTGGAGACCCAGTACTTC
NA 14 TRBJ1-6 NA TRBV11-2 CASSLGSESSPLHF TGTGCCAGCAGCTTAGGATCTGAAAGCTCACCCCTCCACTTT
NA 11 TRBJ2-7 NA TRBV28 CASSPHYEQYF TGTGCCAGCAGTCCCCACTACGAGCAGTACTTC
few 12 TRBJ1-2 NA TRBV29-1 CSVRGEVIGYTF TGCAGCGTCCGAGGGGAGGTCATAGGCTACACCTTC
NA 15 TRBJ2-6 NA TRBV10-2 CASRADSSGANVLTF TGCGCCAGCAGAGCTGACAGCTCTGGGGCCAACGTCCTGACTTTC
NA 15 TRBJ2-5 NA TRBV19 CASSIRFGVQETQYF TGTGCCAGTAGTATAAGGTTCGGGGTCCAAGAGACCCAGTACTTC
NA 15 TRBJ1-2 NA TRBV2 CASSERGARGYGYTF TGTGCCAGCAGTGAAAGAGGGGCGCGGGGCTATGGCTACACCTTC
few 12 TRBJ2-5 NA TRBV6-6 CASTLDPGTQYF TGTGCCAGCACCCTCGACCCGGGGACCCAGTACTTC
NA 15 TRBJ2-1 TRBD2 TRBV4-3 CASSQYALAGGGMVF TGCGCCAGCAGCCAATACGCACTAGCGGGGGGGGGTATGGTCTTC
NA 15 TRBJ1-1 NA TRBV7-2 CASSLVGRGDTEAFF TGTGCCAGCAGCTTAGTAGGGCGGGGGGACACTGAAGCTTTCTTT
NA 16 TRBJ2-4 TRBD2 TRBV4-2 CASSQGAGPKENIQYF TGTGCCAGCAGCCAAGGAGCGGGACCCAAAGAAAACATTCAGTACTTC
NA 13 TRBJ2-7 NA TRBV9 CASSPGQTYEQYF TGTGCCAGCAGCCCCGGACAGACCTACGAGCAGTACTTC